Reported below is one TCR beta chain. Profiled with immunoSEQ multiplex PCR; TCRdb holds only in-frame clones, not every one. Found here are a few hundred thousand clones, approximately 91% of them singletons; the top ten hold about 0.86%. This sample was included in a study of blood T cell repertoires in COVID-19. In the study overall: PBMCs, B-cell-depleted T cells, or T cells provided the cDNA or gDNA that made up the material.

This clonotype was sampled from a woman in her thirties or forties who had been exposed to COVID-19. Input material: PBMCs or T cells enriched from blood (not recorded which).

The CDR3: CSVDRTGQQKLHLPGYTF. The CDR3 nucleotides are TGCAGCGTTGACAGAACTGGACAGCAGAAACTTCACCTTCCCGGCTACACCTTC. V is TRBV29-1 and J is TRBJ1-2; D might be TRBD1 (6 bases). Germline V gives CDR1 SQVTM, CDR2 ANQGSEA. Deletions cut 3 bases from V and 8 bases from J, with 31 bases between. The length of the CDR3 is 18 residues.